This passage covers 13 T cell receptor beta chains from one sample sequenced in a study of blood T cell repertoires in COVID-19. TCRdb's copy holds only in-frame clones and misses some; the assay was immunoSEQ multiplex PCR. The sample lists roughly 250,000 clones, 83% occurring once. The sample comprised peripheral blood. The receptors were sampled from a man aged 35 to 55 with active or convalescent COVID-19.

This clone came up many times. This chain connects TRBV12-3 or TRBV12-4 to TRBJ2-1, with a possible D match to TRBD2 (5 bases). The CDR3 has 12 residues. V lost 3 bases and J lost 13, with 13 bases in between. This CDR3 reads CASSLFPGVQFF. CDR3 bases: TGTGCCAGCAGTTTGTTTCCCGGGGTCCAGTTCTTC.

This chain joins TRBV7-9 and TRBJ2-3, with unresolved D. The germline V and J ends were trimmed by 1 base and 6 bases, with 5 bases remaining between them. Germline loops: CDR1 SEHNR, CDR2 FQNEAQ (reference sequence). The CDR3 consists of 12 residues. In DNA, the CDR3 is TGTGCCAGCAGCTTAGACTCGGATACGCAGTATTTT. It translates to CASSLDSDTQYF.

This clone has just one count. This chain links TRBV2 with TRBJ1-4, with 8 bases that match TRBD1. The CDR3 runs to 15 residues. V shed 2 bases, J shed 3 bases, and the junction held 2 bases outside the gene matches. CDR1 SNHLY and CDR2 FYNNEI come from the germline V gene. The CDR3, as DNA: TGTGCCAGCAGTGAACGACAGGGGTCTAATGAAAAACTGTTTTTT. Its translation: CASSERQGSNEKLFF.

The J gene is TRBJ1-6, the V gene TRBV30; D unresolved. CDR1 and CDR2 (germline): GTSNPN, SVGIG (reference sequence). The CDR3 length is 17 residues. The V end was cut by 4 bases, the J end by 0 bases, with 16 bases between. Here the CDR3 reads CAWMRKRQSSYNSPLHF. CDR3 in DNA: TGTGCCTGGATGAGAAAGCGGCAAAGCTCCTATAATTCACCCCTCCACTTT.

The V call is TRBV27, the J call TRBJ2-5; D not certain. Germline lookup yields CDR1 MNHEY and CDR2 SMNVEV (reference sequence). The germline V and J ends were trimmed by 1 base and 13 bases, with 16 bases remaining between them. This CDR3 region has 13 residues. CDR3 in DNA: TGTGCCAGCAGTTTATATGGTCCGGAGTTGCTGTACTTC. As protein: CASSLYGPELLYF.

J is TRBJ2-1 and V is TRBV11-3; TRBD2 agrees at 15 bases. Germline-derived CDR1 and CDR2 are SGHNT and YENEEA. Trimming took 5 bases from V and 10 from J; bases not matched to a gene: 6. The CDR3 is made up of 15 amino acids. The CDR3 nucleotides read TGTGCCAGCAGCCCTGGACTAGCGGGAGGGTTCGAGCAGTTCTTC. Translation: CASSPGLAGGFEQFF.

This chain connects TRBV5-1 to TRBJ1-6, with a possible D match to TRBD1 (6 bases). Germline V gene sequence: CDR1 SGHRS, CDR2 YFSETQ. Trimming took 0 bases from V and 9 from J, leaving 10 bases between them. This CDR3 is 14 amino acids long. The CDR3 DNA reads TGCGCCAGCAGCTTGGGACAGGATGTTTCACCCCTCCACTTT. Its translation: CASSLGQDVSPLHF.

This chain joins TRBV5-1 and TRBJ2-5; TRBD2 is a possible D gene (5 bases). Germline lookup yields CDR1 SGHRS and CDR2 YFSETQ. The V end lost 0 bases, the J end lost 2 bases, and 8 bases lay between the germline ends. The CDR3 contains 14 residues. The CDR3 is CASSLGEPQETQYF. As DNA, the CDR3 is TGCGCCAGCAGCTTGGGGGAGCCACAAGAGACCCAGTACTTC.

Only one count was recorded for this clone. The CDR3 DNA is TGTGCCAGCAGGGGGTTTGGGGGCCCAGAGAACACTGAAGCTTTCTTT. Its translation is CASRGFGGPENTEAFF. This chain connects TRBV28 to TRBJ1-1; D may be TRBD1 (6 bases). Germline values: CDR1 MDHEN, CDR2 SYDVKM. The CDR3 has 16 amino acids. Trimming cost V 6 bases and J 1 base, with 18 bases left between them.

The rearrangement uses TRBV30 and TRBJ1-5; the D gene is possibly TRBD1 (6 bases). CDR1 and CDR2 (germline): GTSNPN, SVGIG (reference sequence). V was pared by 4 bases and J by 0 bases, with 13 bases between. The CDR3 contains 15 residues. The CDR3 sequence: CAWKMGHLSNQPQHF. CDR3 nucleotide sequence: TGTGCCTGGAAAATGGGACACCTTAGCAATCAGCCCCAGCATTTT.

The rearrangement joins TRBV19 to TRBJ2-1; 8 bases line up with TRBD2. Looked up from germline, CDR1 is LNHDA and CDR2 is SQIVND (reference sequence). CDR3 length equals 16 residues. The V and J ends lost 5 bases and 4 bases, in that order; junction bases with no gene match: 10. The DNA for the CDR3 is TGTGCCAGTAGTGAGGCGCCGGGGGGGAGATACAATGAGCAGTTCTTC. Protein product: CASSEAPGGRYNEQFF.

This chain joins TRBV19 and TRBJ1-1; D unresolved. Trimming removed 5 bases from V and 6 bases from J, with 16 bases in between. The CDR3 spans 14 residues. Germline V gene sequence: CDR1 LNHDA, CDR2 SQIVND (reference sequence). The CDR3 nucleotides read TGTGCCAGTAGTTCCGGTGAGGTTTCGGCTGAAGCTTTCTTT. Encoded protein: CASSSGEVSAEAFF. Full variable domain (missing parts from reference TRBV19 and TRBJ1-1): DGGITQSPKYLFRKEGQNVTLSCEQNLNHDAMYWYRQDPGQGLRLIYYSQIVNDFQKGDIAEGYSVSREKKESFPLTVTSAQKNPTAFYLCASSSGEVSAEAFFGQGTRLTVV.

For this clone: Other nucleotide sequences from this sample produce the same CDR3. V is TRBV6-2 or TRBV6-3 and J is TRBJ1-5; D gene unclear. This CDR3 has 17 residues. V was cut by 4 bases and J by 1 base, with 17 bases left in between. The germline V gene encodes CDR1 MNHEY and CDR2 SVGEGT. CDR3 region: CASSFELGLRSNQPQHF. CDR3 coding DNA: TGTGCCAGCAGTTTCGAACTTGGGCTGAGAAGCAATCAGCCCCAGCATTTT.